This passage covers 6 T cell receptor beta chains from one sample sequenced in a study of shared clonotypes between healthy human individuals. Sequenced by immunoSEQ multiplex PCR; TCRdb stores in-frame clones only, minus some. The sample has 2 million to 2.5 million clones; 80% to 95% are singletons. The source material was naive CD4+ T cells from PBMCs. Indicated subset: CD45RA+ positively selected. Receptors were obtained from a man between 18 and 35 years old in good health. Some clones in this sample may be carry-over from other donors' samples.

The CDR3 DNA is TGTGCCACCTCACAGGGAAACAATCAGCCCCAGCATTTT. It codes for CATSQGNNQPQHF. The chain carries TRBV6-6 and TRBJ1-5; TRBD1 might be the D (6 bases). The CDR3 totals 13 residues. V was cut by 10 bases and J by 3 bases, with 13 bases left in between. The germline V gene encodes CDR1 MNHNY and CDR2 SVGAGI (reference sequence).

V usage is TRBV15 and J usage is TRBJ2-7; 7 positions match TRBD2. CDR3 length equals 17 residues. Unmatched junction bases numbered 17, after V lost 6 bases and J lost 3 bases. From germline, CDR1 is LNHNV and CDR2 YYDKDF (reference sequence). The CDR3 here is CATRATKRGSAGYEQYF. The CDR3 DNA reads TGTGCCACCAGAGCTACAAAACGCGGGAGCGCGGGCTACGAGCAGTACTTC. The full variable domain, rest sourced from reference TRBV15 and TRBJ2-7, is DAMVIQNPRYQVTQFGKPVTLSCSQTLNHNVMYWYQQKSSQAPKLLFHYYDKDFNNEADTPDNFQSRRPNTSFCFLDIRSPGLGDTAMYLCATRATKRGSAGYEQYFGPGTRLTVT.

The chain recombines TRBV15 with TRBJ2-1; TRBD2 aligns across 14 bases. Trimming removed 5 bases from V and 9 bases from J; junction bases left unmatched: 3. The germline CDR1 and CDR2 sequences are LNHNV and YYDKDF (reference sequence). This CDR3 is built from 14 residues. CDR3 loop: CATSWGLAGVEQFF. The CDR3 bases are TGTGCCACCAGCTGGGGACTAGCGGGAGTTGAGCAGTTCTTC.

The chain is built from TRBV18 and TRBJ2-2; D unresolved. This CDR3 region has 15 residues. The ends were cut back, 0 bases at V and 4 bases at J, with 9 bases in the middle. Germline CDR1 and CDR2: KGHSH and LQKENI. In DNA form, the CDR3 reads TGTGCCAGCTCACCACCGGGGAAGCGCACCGGGGAGCTGTTTTTT. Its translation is CASSPPGKRTGELFF.

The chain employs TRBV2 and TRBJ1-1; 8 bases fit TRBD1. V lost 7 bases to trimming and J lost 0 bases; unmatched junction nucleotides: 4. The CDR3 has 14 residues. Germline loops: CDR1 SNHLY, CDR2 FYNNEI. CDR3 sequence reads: CASTRTGMNTEAFF. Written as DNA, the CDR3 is TGTGCCAGCACCAGGACAGGGATGAACACTGAAGCTTTCTTT. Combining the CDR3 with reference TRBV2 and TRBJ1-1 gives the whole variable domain EPEVTQTPSHQVTQMGQEVILRCVPISNHLYFYWYRQILGQKVEFLVSFYNNEISEKSEIFDDQFSVERPDGSNFTLKIRSTKLEDSAMYFCASTRTGMNTEAFFGQGTRLTVV.

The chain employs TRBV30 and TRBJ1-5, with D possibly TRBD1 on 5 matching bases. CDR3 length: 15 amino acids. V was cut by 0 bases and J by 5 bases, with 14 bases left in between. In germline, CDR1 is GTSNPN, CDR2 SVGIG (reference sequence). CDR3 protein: CAWSVPGGADQPQHF. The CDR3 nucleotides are TGTGCCTGGAGTGTACCCGGAGGGGCGGATCAGCCCCAGCATTTT.